This T cell receptor (beta chain) was observed in a study of blood T cell repertoires in COVID-19. Study information: Researchers got acute and convalescent COVID-19 samples from the United States, Italy and Spain. From T cells, B-cell-depleted T cells, or PBMCs came the material, which was cDNA or gDNA.

In the study's own analysis: Nucleated cell counts were estimated from reference gene primer amplification. The method was immunoSEQ multiplex PCR; TCRdb's version includes in-frame clones alone and lacks a portion of them. V and J calls and clone size are given by that table; D and trimming were obtained from the DNA. The sample lists 65,000 to 85,000 clones, about 90% occurring once. With 3 bases removed from V and 4 bases from J, the gap between germline ends came to 7 bases. The CDR3 length is 13 residues. This chain uses TRBV12-3 or TRBV12-4 with TRBJ1-5; no reliable D call. The sequenced sample consisted of peripheral blood. The clonotype originates from a human donor in a cohort sampled during active COVID-19. The CDR3 DNA reads as TGTGCCAGCAGTTTGACATCGAATCAGCCCCAGCATTTT. Its protein is CASSLTSNQPQHF.